This T cell receptor (beta chain) derives from a study of identical twins. Study-level findings and limits: Modelling approaches yielded underestimates of out-of-frame TCR alpha sharing between monozygotic twins.

Details on this clonotype: What it binds is not known.

TCRdb re-analysed the 5' RACE reads in MiXCR, keeping a single row per CDR3 protein. The profile covers about 690,000 distinct CDR3 sequences, with around 6% appearing a single time and roughly 2% taken by the ten largest. Germline-derived CDR1 and CDR2 are LNHNV and YYDKDF (reference sequence). The CDR3 consists of 13 residues. V shed 0 bases and J shed 5 bases, with 8 bases lying between them. All donors comprised healthy Caucasians. The rearrangement uses TRBV15 and TRBJ2-7; the D is unclear. The sequenced sample was naive T cells sorted from blood. This sequence was found in a man in his late teens or twenties in good health. For the CDR3, the DNA is TGTGCCACCAGCAGAGATGGGCTACACGAGCAGTACGTC. As protein: CATSRDGLHEQYV.